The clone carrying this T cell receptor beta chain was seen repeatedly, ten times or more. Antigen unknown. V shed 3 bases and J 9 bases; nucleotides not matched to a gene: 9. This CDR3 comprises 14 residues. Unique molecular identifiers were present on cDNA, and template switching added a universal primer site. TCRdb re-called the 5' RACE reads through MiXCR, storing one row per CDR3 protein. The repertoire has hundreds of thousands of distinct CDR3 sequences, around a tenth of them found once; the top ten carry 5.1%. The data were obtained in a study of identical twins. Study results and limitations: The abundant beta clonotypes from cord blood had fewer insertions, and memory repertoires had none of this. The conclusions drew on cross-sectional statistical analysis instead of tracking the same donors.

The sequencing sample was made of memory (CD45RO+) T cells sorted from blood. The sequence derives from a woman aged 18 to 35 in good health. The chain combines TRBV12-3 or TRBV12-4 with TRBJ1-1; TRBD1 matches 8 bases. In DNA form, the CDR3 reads TGTGCCAGCAGTTTTACCGACAGGGGACATCAAGCTTTCTTT. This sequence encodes CASSFTDRGHQAFF.